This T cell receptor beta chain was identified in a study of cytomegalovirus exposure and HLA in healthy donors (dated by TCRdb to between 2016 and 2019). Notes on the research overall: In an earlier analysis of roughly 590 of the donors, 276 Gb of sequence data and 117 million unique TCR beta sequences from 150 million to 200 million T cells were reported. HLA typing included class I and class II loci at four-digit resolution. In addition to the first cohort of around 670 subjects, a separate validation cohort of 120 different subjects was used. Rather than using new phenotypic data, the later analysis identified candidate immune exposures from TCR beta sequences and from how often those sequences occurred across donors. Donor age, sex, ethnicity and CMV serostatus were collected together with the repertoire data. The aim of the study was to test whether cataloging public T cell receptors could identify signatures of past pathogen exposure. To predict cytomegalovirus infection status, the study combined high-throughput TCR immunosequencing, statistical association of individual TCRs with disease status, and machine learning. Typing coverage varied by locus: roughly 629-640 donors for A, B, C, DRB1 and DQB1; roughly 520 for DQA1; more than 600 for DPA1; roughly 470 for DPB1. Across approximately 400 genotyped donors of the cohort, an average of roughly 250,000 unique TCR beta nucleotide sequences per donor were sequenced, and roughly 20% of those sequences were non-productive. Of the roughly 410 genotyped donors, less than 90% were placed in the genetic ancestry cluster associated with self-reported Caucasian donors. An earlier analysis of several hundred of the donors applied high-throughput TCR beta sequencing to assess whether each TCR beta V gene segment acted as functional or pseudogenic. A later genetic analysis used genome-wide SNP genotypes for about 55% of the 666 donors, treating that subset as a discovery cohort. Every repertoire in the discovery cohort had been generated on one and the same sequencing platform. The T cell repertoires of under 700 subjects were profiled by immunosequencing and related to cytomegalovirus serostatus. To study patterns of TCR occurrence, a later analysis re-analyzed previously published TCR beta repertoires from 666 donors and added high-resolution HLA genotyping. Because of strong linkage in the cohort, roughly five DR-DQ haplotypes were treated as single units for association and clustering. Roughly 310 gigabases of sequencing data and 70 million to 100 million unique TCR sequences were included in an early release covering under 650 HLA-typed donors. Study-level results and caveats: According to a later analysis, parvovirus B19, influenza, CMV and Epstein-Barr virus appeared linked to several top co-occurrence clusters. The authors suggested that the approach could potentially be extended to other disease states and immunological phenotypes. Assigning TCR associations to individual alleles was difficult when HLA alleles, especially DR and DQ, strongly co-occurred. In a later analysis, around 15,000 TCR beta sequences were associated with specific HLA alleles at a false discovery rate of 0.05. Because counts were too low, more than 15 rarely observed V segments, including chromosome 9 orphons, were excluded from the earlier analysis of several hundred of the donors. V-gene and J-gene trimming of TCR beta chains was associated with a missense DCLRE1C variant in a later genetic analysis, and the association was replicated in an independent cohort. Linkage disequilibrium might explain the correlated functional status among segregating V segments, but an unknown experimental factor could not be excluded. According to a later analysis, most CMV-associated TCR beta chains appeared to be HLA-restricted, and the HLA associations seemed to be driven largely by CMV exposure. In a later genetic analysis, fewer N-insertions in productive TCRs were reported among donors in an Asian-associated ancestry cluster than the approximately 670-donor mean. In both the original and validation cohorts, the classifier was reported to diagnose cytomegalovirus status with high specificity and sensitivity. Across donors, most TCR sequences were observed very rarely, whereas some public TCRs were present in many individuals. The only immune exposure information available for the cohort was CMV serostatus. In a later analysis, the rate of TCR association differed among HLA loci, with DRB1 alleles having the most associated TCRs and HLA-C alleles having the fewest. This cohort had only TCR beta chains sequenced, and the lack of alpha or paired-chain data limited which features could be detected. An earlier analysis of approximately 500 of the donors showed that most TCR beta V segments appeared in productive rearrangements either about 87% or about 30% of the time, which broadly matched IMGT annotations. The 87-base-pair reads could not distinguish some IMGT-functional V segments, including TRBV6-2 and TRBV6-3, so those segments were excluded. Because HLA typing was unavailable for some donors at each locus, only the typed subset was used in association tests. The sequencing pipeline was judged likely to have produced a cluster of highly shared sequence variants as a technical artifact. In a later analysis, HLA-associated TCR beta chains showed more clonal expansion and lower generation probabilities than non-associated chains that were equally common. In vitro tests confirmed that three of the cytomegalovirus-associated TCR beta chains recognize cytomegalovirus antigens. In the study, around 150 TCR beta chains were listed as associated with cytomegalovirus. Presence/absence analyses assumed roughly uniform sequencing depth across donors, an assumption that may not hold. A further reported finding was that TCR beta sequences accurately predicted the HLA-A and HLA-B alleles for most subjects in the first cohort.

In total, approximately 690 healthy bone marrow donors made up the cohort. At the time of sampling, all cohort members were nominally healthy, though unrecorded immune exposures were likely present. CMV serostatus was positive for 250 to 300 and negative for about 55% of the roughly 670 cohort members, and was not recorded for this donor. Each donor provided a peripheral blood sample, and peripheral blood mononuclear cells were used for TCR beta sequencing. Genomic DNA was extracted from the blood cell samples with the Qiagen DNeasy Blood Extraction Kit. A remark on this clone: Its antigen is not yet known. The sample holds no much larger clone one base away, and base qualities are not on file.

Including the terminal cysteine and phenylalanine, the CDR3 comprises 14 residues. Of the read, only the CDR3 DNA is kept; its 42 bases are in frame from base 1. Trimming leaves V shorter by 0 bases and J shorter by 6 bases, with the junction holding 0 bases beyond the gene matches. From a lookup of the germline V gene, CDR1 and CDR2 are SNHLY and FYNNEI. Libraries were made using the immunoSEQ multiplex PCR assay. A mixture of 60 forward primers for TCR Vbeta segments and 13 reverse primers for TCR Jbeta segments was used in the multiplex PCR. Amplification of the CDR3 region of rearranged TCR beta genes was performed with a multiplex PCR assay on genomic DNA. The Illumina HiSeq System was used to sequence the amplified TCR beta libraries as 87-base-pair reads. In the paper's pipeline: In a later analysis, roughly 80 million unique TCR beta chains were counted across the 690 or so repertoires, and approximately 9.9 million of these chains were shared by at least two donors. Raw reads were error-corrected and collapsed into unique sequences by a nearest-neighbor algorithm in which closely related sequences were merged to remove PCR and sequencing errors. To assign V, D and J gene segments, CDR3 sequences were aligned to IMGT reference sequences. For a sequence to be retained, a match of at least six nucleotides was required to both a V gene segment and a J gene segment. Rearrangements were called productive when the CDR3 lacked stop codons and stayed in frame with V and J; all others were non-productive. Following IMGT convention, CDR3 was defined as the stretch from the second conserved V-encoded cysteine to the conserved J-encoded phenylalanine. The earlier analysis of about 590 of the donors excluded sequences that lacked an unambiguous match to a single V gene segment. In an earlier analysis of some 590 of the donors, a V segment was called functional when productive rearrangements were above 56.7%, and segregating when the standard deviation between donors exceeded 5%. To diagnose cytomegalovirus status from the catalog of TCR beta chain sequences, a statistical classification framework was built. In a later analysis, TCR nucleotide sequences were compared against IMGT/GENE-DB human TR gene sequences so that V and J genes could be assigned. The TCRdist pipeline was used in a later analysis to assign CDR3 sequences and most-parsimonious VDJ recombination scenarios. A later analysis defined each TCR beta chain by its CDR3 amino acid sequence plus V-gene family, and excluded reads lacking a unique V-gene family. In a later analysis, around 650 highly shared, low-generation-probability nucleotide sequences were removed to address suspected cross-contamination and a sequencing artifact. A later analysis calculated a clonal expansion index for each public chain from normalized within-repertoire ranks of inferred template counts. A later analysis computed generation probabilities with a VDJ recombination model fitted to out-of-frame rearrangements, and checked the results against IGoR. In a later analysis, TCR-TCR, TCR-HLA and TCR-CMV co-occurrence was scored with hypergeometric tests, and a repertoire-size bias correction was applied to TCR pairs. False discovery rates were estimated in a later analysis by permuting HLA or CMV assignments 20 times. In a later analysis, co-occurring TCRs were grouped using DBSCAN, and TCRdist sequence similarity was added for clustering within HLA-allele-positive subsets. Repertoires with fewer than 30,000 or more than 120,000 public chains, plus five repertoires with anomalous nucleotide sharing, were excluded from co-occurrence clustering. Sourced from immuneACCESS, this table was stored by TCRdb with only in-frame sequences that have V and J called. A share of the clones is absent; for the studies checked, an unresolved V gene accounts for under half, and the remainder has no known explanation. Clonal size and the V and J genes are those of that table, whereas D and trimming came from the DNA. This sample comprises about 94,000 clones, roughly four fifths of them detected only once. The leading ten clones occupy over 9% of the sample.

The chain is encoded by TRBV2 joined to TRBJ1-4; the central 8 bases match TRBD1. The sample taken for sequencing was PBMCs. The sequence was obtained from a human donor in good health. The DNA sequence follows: TGTGCCAGCAGTGAAGCGACAGGGGATGAAAAACTGTTTTTT. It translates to CASSEATGDEKLFF.